This entry is about one TCR beta chain. This clone has a single count. Its specific antigen is unknown. Base-call qualities are not available, and no considerably larger clone is one nucleotide away. TCRbeta CDR3 regions were amplified from genomic DNA using the immunoSEQ Assay, a bias-controlled multiplex PCR. Turning to the authors' computational methods: Nucleated cell counts per sample were estimated from amplification of reference gene primers within the assay. To quantify the absolute abundance of each unique TCRbeta CDR3 rearrangement, sequence reads were collapsed and filtered. For each sample, productive Simpson clonality was calculated as the square root of Simpson's diversity index over productive rearrangements. Not all clones reach the TCRdb copy of this immuneACCESS table, which keeps in-frame sequences only. Checked studies attribute under half of the gap to unresolved V genes and leave the rest unexplained. V and J calls and clone size are as listed in that table; D and trimming were resolved from the DNA. In this sample the table shows 300,000 to 350,000 clones, over 80% of which occur a single time. Of the sample, just under 9% falls within the top ten clones.

The cysteine opens and the phenylalanine closes a CDR3 of 16 amino acids. CDR3 DNA only is kept here, 48 bases in frame from base 1. Looking up the germline V gene yields CDR1 SGHRS and CDR2 YFSETQ. V drops 2 bases and J drops 0 bases, leaving 14 bases in between. In the prospective study, participants were roughly 18 to 100 years old, resided in approximately 25 geographic areas of the United States, and were enrolled through a virtual design. To assign participants to cohorts, the prospective study relied on clinical history that participants themselves reported in a screening survey and a study questionnaire. For ImmuneRACE Cohort 3, a participant was defined as recovered based on two consecutive negative NP/OP PCR tests, clearance by a healthcare professional, or resolution of symptoms. In the prospective study, mobile phlebotomists collected whole blood, serum and a nasopharyngeal or oropharyngeal swab from each participant. Over an approximately 2-month period, participants in the prospective study had the option of providing additional blood draws and questionnaires. Blood samples from the prospective study were shipped frozen or at room temperature prior to DNA extraction.

This entry belongs to a study of blood T cell repertoires in COVID-19 (dated by TCRdb to between 2020 and 2021). Some background on the complete study: Samples from collaborators originated in the United States, Italy and Spain and spanned both the acute and convalescent phases of COVID-19. The material from the prospective study consisted of cDNA or gDNA derived from T cells, B-cell-depleted T cells, or PBMCs. Samples came from the ongoing ImmuneRACE study (first 160 participants) plus 1,254 subjects from 6 global collaborators. A de-identified subject ID, COVID-19 status, age in years and sex were almost always included in the sample metadata. The repertoires were released in a freely available public database intended as a resource for research on the immune response to SARS-CoV-2. The dataset comprised deeply sampled blood TCRbeta repertoires from subjects exposed to, actively infected with, or recovered from COVID-19. Where available, HLA class I and class II types were obtained from metadata supplied by the sample provider rather than from assay-based typing.

Paper-wide results and their limitations: How much clinical and demographic metadata was included differed by source and by participant, and the metadata was provided uncurated.

Recombination joined TRBV5-1 with TRBJ1-1; perhaps TRBD1 is the D gene, with 6 bases matching. The sequenced sample was PBMCs or T cells enriched from blood (not recorded which). The sequence was obtained from a woman between 18 and 29 years old who had recovered from COVID-19. In nucleotide form, the sequence is TGCGCCAGCAGCTTTACCCGGGGACATCTGAACACTGAAGCTTTCTTT. Its protein product is CASSFTRGHLNTEAFF.